The subject of this entry is one TCR beta chain. Its antigen is currently unknown. This sample is drawn from a study of cytomegalovirus exposure and HLA in healthy donors. Findings and limits, study-wide: According to a subsequent analysis, TCR clusters from the first cohort were inclined to appear together in the 110 or so validation repertoires.

The protocol was immunoSEQ multiplex PCR, while the TCRdb copy is restricted to in-frame clones and leaves out a portion. The profile shows some 88,000 clones, 95% to 98% of them singletons. The source of this sequence is a man younger than 30 in good health and CMV-seronegative. The sample consisted of PBMCs.

The CDR3 spells CASSLNRDGQPQHF. The CDR3 nucleotides are TGCGCCAGCAGTCTCAACAGGGACGGCCAGCCCCAGCATTTT. The chain has TRBV5-1 and TRBJ1-5; perhaps TRBD1 as D (6 bases). This CDR3 region has 14 residues. Per the germline V gene, CDR1 is SGHRS and CDR2 is YFSETQ. The V end lost 5 bases, the J end lost 7 bases, and 16 bases lay between the germline ends. The whole variable domain, remainder taken from reference TRBV5-1 and TRBJ1-5, is KAGVTQTPRYLIKTRGQQVTLSCSPISGHRSVSWYQQTPGQGLQFLFEYFSETQRNKGNFPGRFSGRQFSNSRSEMNVSTLELGDSALYLCASSLNRDGQPQHFGDGTRLSIL.